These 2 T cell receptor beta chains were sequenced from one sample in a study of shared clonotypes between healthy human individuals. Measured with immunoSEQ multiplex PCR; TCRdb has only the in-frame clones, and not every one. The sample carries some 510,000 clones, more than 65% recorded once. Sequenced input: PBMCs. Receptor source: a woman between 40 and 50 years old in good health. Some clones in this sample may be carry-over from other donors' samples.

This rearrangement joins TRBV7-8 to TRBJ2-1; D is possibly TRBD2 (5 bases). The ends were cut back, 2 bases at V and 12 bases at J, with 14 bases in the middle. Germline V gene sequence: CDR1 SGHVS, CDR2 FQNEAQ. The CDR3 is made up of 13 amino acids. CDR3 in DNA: TGTGCCAGCAGCTTATCTGACTGGGAGCGGCAGTTCTTC. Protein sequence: CASSLSDWERQFF.

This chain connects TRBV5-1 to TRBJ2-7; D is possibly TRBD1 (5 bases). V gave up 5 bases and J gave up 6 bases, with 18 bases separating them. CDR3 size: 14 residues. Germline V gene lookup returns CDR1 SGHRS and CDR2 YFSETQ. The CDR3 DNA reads TGCGCCAGCAGAGGGCAGGGAACCCCCTCCGAGCAGTACTTC. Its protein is CASRGQGTPSEQYF.